This T cell receptor (beta chain) came from a study of blood T cells in healthy people across ages. Study-level findings and limits: Calculation of diversity from one million T cells yielded estimates considered to be underestimates.

Only a few counts were recorded for this clonotype. What it binds is not known. Then a second PCR, running roughly 6 to 11 cycles, was carried out with a sample-barcoded 5' primer and a J-beta primer mix. TCRdb recomputed calls from the 5' RACE reads with MiXCR, one row per CDR3 protein. This table holds around 1,000,000 distinct CDR3 sequences, about 23% found once. V was pared by 5 bases and J by 8 bases, with 13 bases between. This CDR3 is 12 amino acids long. CDR1 and CDR2 from the germline V gene are SEHNR and FQNEAQ (reference sequence). These data were likewise used in another study, on T cells of mothers and their children. This second report adds: The people who donated were three healthy Caucasian mothers and their six children.

The sequencing sample was made of blood. The clonotype originates from a girl under 10 years old in good health. The chain is built from TRBV7-9 and TRBJ2-7; D not certain. CDR3 protein: CASSPSGGKQYF. CDR3 sequence (DNA): TGTGCCAGCAGCCCATCCGGTGGGAAGCAGTACTTC.